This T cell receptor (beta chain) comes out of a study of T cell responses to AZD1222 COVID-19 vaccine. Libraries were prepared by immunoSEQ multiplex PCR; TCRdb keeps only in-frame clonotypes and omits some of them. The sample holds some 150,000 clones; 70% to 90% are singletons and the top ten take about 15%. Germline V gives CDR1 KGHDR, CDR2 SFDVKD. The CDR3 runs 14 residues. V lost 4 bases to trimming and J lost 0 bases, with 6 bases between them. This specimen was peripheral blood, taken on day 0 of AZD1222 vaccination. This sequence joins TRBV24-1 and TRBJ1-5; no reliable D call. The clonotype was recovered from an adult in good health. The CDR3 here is CATSDSYSNQPQHF. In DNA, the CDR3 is TGTGCCACCAGTGACTCGTATAGCAATCAGCCCCAGCATTTT.